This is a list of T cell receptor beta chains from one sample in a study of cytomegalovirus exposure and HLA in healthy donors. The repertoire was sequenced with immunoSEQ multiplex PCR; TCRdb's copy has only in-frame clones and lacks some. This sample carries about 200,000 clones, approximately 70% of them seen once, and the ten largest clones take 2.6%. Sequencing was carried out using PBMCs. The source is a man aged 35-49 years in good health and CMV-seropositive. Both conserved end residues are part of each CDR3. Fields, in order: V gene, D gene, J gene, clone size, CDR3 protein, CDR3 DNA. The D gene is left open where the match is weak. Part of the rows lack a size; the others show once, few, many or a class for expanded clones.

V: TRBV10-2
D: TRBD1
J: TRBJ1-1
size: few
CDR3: CASSVDRTGNTEAFF
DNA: TGCGCCAGCAGTGTAGATAGGACAGGGAACACTGAAGCTTTCTTT

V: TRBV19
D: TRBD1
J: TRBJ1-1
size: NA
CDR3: CASSIDVRGHEAFF
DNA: TGTGCCAGTAGTATTGATGTCAGGGGGCATGAAGCTTTCTTT

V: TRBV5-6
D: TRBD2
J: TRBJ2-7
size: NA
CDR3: CASSLTAGGNSYEQYF
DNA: TGTGCCAGCAGCTTGACGGCGGGGGGCAACTCCTACGAGCAGTACTTC

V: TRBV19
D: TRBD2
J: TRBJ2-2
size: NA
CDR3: CASSIGGNSGELFF
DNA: TGTGCCAGTAGTATCGGGGGGAATAGCGGGGAGCTGTTTTTT

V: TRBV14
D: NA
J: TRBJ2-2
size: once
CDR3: CASSQIATGELFF
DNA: TGTGCCAGCAGTCAGATAGCAACCGGGGAGCTGTTTTTT

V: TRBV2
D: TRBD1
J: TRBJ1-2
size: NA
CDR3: CASSEEGTGGRGYTF
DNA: TGTGCCAGCAGTGAAGAGGGGACAGGGGGACGTGGCTACACCTTC

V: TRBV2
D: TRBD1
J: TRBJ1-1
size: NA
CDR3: CASSEEGQGYTEAFF
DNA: TGTGCCAGCAGTGAAGAGGGACAGGGGTACACTGAAGCTTTCTTT

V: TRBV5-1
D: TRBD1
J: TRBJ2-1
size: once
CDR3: CASSLGTGGNEQFF
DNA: TGCGCCAGCAGCCTCGGGACAGGGGGAAATGAGCAGTTCTTC

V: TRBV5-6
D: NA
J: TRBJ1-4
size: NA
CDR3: CASSPREEDEKLFF
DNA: TGTGCCAGCAGCCCCAGGGAGGAGGATGAAAAACTGTTTTTT

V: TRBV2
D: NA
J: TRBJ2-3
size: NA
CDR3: CASSETGSETDTQYF
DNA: TGTGCCAGCAGTGAAACGGGTAGCGAGACAGATACGCAGTATTTT

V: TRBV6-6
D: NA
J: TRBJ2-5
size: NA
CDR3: CASSYEGLYF
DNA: TGTGCCAGCAGTTACGAGGGTCTTTACTTC

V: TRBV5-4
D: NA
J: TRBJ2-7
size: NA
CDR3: CASSLPVAGTSSYEQYF
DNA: TGTGCCAGCAGCTTGCCTGTTGCGGGGACCAGCTCCTACGAGCAGTACTTC

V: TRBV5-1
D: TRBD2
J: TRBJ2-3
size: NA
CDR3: CASTSGDFTDTQYF
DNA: TGCGCCAGCACTAGCGGGGACTTCACAGATACGCAGTATTTT

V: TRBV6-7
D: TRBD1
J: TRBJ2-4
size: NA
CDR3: CASSPRQGQTIAKNIQYF
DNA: TGTGCCAGCAGTCCCCGACAGGGTCAAACAATAGCCAAAAACATTCAGTACTTC

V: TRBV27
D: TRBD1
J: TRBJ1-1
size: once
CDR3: CASSSLPTGRTEAFF
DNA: TGTGCCAGCAGTTCTCTCCCGACAGGGCGTACTGAAGCTTTCTTT

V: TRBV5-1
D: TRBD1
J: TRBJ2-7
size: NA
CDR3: CASSTGQSYEQYF
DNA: TGCGCCAGCAGCACGGGACAGTCCTACGAGCAGTACTTC

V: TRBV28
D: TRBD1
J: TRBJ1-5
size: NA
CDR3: CASSRTGSQPQHF
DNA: TGTGCCAGCAGTCGGACAGGGAGTCAGCCCCAGCATTTT

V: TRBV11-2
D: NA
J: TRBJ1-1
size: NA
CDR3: CASSLDRGGTEAFF
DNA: TGTGCCAGCAGCTTAGACAGGGGCGGGACTGAAGCTTTCTTT

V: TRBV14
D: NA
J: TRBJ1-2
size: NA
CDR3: CASSQDTGQFYGYTF
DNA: TGTGCCAGCAGCCAAGATACAGGCCAATTCTATGGCTACACCTTC

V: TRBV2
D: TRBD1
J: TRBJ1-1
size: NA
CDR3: CASGTGAFRNTEAFF
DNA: TGTGCCAGCGGGACAGGGGCGTTTCGGAACACTGAAGCTTTCTTT

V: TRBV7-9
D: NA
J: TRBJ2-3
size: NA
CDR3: CASSLIEGTQYF
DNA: TGTGCCAGCAGCTTAATTGAGGGAACGCAGTATTTT

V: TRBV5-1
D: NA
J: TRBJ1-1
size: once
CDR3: CASSVMTETNTEAFF
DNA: TGCGCCAGCAGCGTCATGACAGAGACTAACACTGAAGCTTTCTTT

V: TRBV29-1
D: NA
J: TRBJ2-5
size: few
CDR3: CSVRITVKETQYF
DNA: TGCAGCGTACGCATCACAGTAAAAGAGACCCAGTACTTC

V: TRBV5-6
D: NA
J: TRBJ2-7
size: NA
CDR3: CASSLERRIYEQYF
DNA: TGTGCCAGCAGCTTGGAGCGGAGGATTTACGAGCAGTACTTC

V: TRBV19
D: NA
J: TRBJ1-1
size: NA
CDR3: CASKGGNTEAFF
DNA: TGTGCCAGTAAAGGGGGGAACACTGAAGCTTTCTTT

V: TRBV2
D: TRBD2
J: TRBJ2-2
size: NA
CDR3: CASRGGTSGANTGELFF
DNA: TGTGCCAGCAGAGGTGGGACTAGCGGGGCGAACACCGGGGAGCTGTTTTTT

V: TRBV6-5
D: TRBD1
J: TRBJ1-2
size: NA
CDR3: CASKGGLIHGYTF
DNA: TGTGCCAGCAAAGGGGGCTTAATACATGGCTACACCTTC

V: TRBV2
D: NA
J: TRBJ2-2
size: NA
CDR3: CASSEKAGFGELFF
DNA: TGTGCCAGCAGTGAAAAGGCAGGGTTCGGGGAGCTGTTTTTT

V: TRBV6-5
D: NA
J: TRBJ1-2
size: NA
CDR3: CASSYSSGPYGYTF
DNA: TGTGCCAGCAGTTACTCCTCAGGCCCCTATGGCTACACCTTC

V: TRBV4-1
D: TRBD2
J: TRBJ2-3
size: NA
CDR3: CASSLGTSFPNTQYF
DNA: TGCGCCAGCAGCTTGGGGACTAGCTTTCCTAATACGCAGTATTTT

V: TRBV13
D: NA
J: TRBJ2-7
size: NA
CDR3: CASSLQSYEQYF
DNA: TGTGCCAGCAGCCTACAGAGCTACGAGCAGTACTTC

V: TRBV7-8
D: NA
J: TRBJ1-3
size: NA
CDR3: CASSLDQGGRHTIYF
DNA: TGTGCCAGCAGCTTAGATCAGGGAGGCCGGCACACCATATATTTT

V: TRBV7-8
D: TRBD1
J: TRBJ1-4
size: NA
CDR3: CASSLRRDRLNEKLFF
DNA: TGTGCCAGCAGCCTACGCCGGGACAGACTTAATGAAAAACTGTTTTTT

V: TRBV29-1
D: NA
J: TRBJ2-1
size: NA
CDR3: CSVESPQGAYNEQFF
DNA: TGCAGCGTTGAAAGTCCCCAGGGTGCGTACAATGAGCAGTTCTTC

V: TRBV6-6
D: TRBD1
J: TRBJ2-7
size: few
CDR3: CASSRVDRGEHEQYF
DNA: TGTGCCAGCAGCCGTGTCGACAGGGGTGAACACGAGCAGTACTTC

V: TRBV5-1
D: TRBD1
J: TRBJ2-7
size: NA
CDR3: CASSGYPGTGAYEQYF
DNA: TGCGCCAGCAGCGGGTACCCCGGGACAGGGGCCTACGAGCAGTACTTC

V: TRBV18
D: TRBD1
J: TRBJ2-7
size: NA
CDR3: CASSPRDRGFLF
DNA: TGTGCCAGCTCACCGAGGGACAGGGGATTCCTCTTC

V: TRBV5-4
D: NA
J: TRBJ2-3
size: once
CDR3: CASSSDYTDTQYF
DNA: TGTGCCAGCAGCTCCGACTACACAGATACGCAGTATTTT

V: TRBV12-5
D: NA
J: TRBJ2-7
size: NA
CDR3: CASGIDSSPYEQYF
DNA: TGTGCTAGTGGAATAGACAGTTCCCCCTACGAGCAGTACTTC

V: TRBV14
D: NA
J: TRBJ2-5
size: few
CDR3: CASSQDMRVSQYF
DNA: TGTGCCAGCAGCCAAGACATGCGAGTCTCCCAGTACTTC

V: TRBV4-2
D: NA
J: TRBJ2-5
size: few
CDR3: CASSQEPSRETQYF
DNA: TGTGCCAGCAGCCAAGAACCCTCCAGGGAGACCCAGTACTTC

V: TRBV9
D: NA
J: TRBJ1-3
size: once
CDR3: CASSVVADSGNTIYF
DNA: TGTGCCAGCAGCGTAGTTGCGGACTCTGGAAACACCATATATTTT

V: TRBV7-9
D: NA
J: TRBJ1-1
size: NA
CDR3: CASSLPPNTEAFF
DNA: TGTGCCAGCAGCTTACCTCCGAACACTGAAGCTTTCTTT

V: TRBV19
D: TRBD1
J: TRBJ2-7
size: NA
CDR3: CASSITGGYEQYF
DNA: TGTGCCAGTAGCATCACAGGGGGCTACGAGCAGTACTTC

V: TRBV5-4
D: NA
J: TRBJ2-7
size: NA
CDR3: CASSLSPGMIYEQYF
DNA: TGTGCCAGCAGCTTGTCTCCGGGAATGATCTACGAGCAGTACTTC